The 20 T cell receptor beta chains below were found in one sample sequenced in a study of beta chain features in type 1 diabetes. Expressed TCRB transcripts were sequenced after all isolated RNA was converted to cDNA. TCRdb's copy holds only in-frame clones and misses some; the assay was immunoSEQ multiplex PCR. Counted here are under 400,000 clones, less than 20% occurring once; the ten biggest clones make up around 0.044%. The sequenced sample was naive CD4+ T cells from blood. These receptors originate from a woman aged 18 to 35 in good health.

In DNA form, the CDR3 reads TGCGCCAGCAGCTTGAGGACAGGGAAAAACGGCGAGCAGTACTTC. Protein product: CASSLRTGKNGEQYF. The chain links TRBV5-1 to TRBJ2-7; 8 bases align to TRBD1. The CDR3 is 15 amino acids. Germline CDR1 reads SGHRS; CDR2 reads YFSETQ. With V trimmed by 1 base and J by 6 bases, 9 bases remained unmatched.

V gene TRBV29-1 combines with J gene TRBJ1-2; TRBD1 matches at 7 bases. The CDR3 is 13 residues long. The ends lost 6 bases at V and 4 bases at J; junction bases unmatched: 8. Germline CDR1 reads SQVTM; CDR2 reads ANQGSEA. The CDR3 DNA reads as TGCAGCGTAGTGGGACAGACCGTCTATGGCTACACCTTC. It codes for CSVVGQTVYGYTF. The full variable domain, with the rest looked up from reference TRBV29-1 and TRBJ1-2, is SAVISQKPSRDICQRGTSLTIQCQVDSQVTMMFWYRQQPGQSLTLIATANQGSEATYESGFVIDKFPISRPNLTFSTLTVSNMSPEDSSIYLCSVVGQTVYGYTFGSGTRLTVV.

V gene TRBV29-1 combines with J gene TRBJ2-7, with 7 bases fitting TRBD1. The V and J ends lost 6 bases and 1 base, in that order; junction bases with no gene match: 6. CDR3 length: 13 amino acids. Per germline, CDR1 SQVTM and CDR2 ANQGSEA. CDR3 bases: TGCAGCGTCAGACAGGGCCCTTCCTACGAGCAGTACTTC. Translated: CSVRQGPSYEQYF.

V and J are TRBV20-1 and TRBJ2-1; 9 nucleotides match TRBD2. Germline V CDR1 and CDR2: DFQATT, SNEGSKA (reference sequence). Trimming cost V 3 bases and J 15 bases; bases outside gene matches: 6. This CDR3 contains 11 residues. CDR3 loop: CSASLAGSRFF. In DNA form, the CDR3 reads TGCAGTGCTAGCCTAGCGGGAAGTCGGTTCTTC.

V and J are TRBV30 and TRBJ1-5, with no clear D. With 3 bases removed from V and 1 base from J, the gap between germline ends came to 7 bases. The CDR3 length is 13 residues. Germline V gene data show CDR1 as GTSNPN and CDR2 as SVGIG (reference sequence). CDR3 coding DNA: TGTGCCTGGAGAGCGTCCAGCAATCAGCCCCAGCATTTT. This codes for CAWRASSNQPQHF.

CDR3 DNA: TGTGCCGCAGCCATTTCAGGGACACGGCTTGAAGCTTTCTTT. Translation: CAAAISGTRLEAFF. The genes are TRBV2 and TRBJ1-1; TRBD1 is a possible D gene (6 bases). Germline CDR1 and CDR2: SNHLY and FYNNEI. This CDR3 comprises 14 residues. Trimming shortened V by 11 bases and J by 7 bases, and 23 bases separated the two germline ends.

The chain combines TRBV6-5 with TRBJ1-5; D unclear. This CDR3 is 13 amino acids long. V lost 6 bases and J 2 bases, leaving 8 bases between the germline ends. Germline V CDR1 and CDR2: MNHEY, SVGAGI. The CDR3 DNA is TGTGCCAGCAGCCTCACAGGCAATCAGCCCCAGCATTTT. This codes for CASSLTGNQPQHF.

This clone occurred a few times. The chain couples TRBV30 to TRBJ2-7, with TRBD2 identical over 7 bases. The CDR3 runs to 13 residues. V lost 8 bases, J lost 2 bases, and 9 bases stayed unmatched. Germline lookup yields CDR1 GTSNPN and CDR2 SVGIG (reference sequence). The CDR3 sequence: CALGAGEAYEQYF. The DNA of the CDR3 is TGTGCCCTAGGGGCGGGAGAGGCCTACGAGCAGTACTTC.

About this clone itself: At the DNA level, this CDR3 is encoded by other sequences in the same sample as well. The chain has TRBV27 and TRBJ2-5; tentative D call: TRBD2 (6 bases). There are 13 residues in the CDR3. V lost 2 bases and J lost 4, with 8 bases in between. The germline gives CDR1 MNHEY, CDR2 SMNVEV (reference sequence). CDR3: CASSLGRGETQYF. DNA for the CDR3: TGTGCCAGCAGTTTAGGGCGGGGAGAGACCCAGTACTTC.

This clone was counted a few times. The rearrangement links TRBV30 to TRBJ2-7, with 7 nucleotides matching TRBD2. The CDR3 covers 16 residues. Unmatched junction bases numbered 8, after V lost 0 bases and J lost 0 bases. CDR1 GTSNPN and CDR2 SVGIG come from the germline V gene (reference sequence). CDR3 loop: CAWSVPGRGFSYEQYF. In DNA form, the CDR3 reads TGTGCCTGGAGTGTACCCGGGCGGGGGTTCTCCTACGAGCAGTACTTC.

The chain joins TRBV19 to TRBJ1-2; 10 bases map to TRBD1. J lost 8 bases, V lost 11 bases, and 11 bases had no gene match. The CDR3 spans 13 residues. Per the germline V gene, CDR1 is LNHDA and CDR2 is SQIVND (reference sequence). CDR3 residues: CASKRDRGHGYTF. CDR3 nucleotide sequence: TGTGCCTCTAAGCGGGACAGGGGTCACGGCTACACCTTC. Filled out from reference TRBV19 and TRBJ1-2, the complete variable domain reads DGGITQSPKYLFRKEGQNVTLSCEQNLNHDAMYWYRQDPGQGLRLIYYSQIVNDFQKGDIAEGYSVSREKKESFPLTVTSAQKNPTAFYLCASKRDRGHGYTFGSGTRLTVV.

This clone has only a few counts. The J gene is TRBJ2-2, the V gene TRBV9; TRBD1 is a possible D gene (6 bases). Between the trimmed V and J ends, which lost 3 bases and 3 bases, there was a span of 9 bases. The CDR3 extends over 14 amino acids. Looked up from germline, CDR1 is SGDLS and CDR2 is YYNGEE. DNA of the CDR3: TGTGCCAGCAGCGCGGACAGTTACACCGGGGAGCTGTTTTTT. Amino acids: CASSADSYTGELFF. Supplemented by reference TRBV9 and TRBJ2-2, the full variable domain reads DSGVTQTPKHLITATGQRVTLRCSPRSGDLSVYWYQQSLDQGLQFLIQYYNGEERAKGNILERFSAQQFPDLHSELNLSSLELGDSALYFCASSADSYTGELFFGEGSRLTVL.

This chain uses TRBV10-3 with TRBJ1-1; unclear D gene. The CDR3 consists of 14 residues. The germline V gene encodes CDR1 ENHRY and CDR2 SYGVKD. The V end lost 7 bases, the J end lost 4 bases, and 16 bases lay between the germline ends. The CDR3 region has the DNA TGTGCCATCACCGACGGACGAAGCGGCACTGAAGCTTTCTTT. Translation gives CAITDGRSGTEAFF.

The chain links TRBV19 to TRBJ2-3; 10 positions match TRBD2. After removal of 4 bases from V and 14 bases from J, the junction contained 3 bases not matched to a gene. The CDR3 contains 11 residues. Germline lookup yields CDR1 LNHDA and CDR2 SQIVND (reference sequence). The DNA for the CDR3 is TGTGCCAGTAGTAAAGCGGGGGGGAGGTATTTT. Its translation: CASSKAGGRYF.

This rearrangement joins TRBV30 to TRBJ1-1, with 10 bases fitting TRBD1. CDR3 length: 13 amino acids. Trimming removed 5 bases from V and 5 bases from J; junction bases left unmatched: 5. Germline V gene data show CDR1 as GTSNPN and CDR2 as SVGIG (reference sequence). CDR3 coding DNA: TGTGCCTGGCAGACAGGGGGCCGGACTGAAGCTTTCTTT. Translating gives CAWQTGGRTEAFF.

This clone was observed a handful of times. The chain has TRBV27 and TRBJ1-2, with D hard to call. The germline CDR1 and CDR2 sequences are MNHEY and SMNVEV (reference sequence). The CDR3 consists of 13 residues. Trimming removed 6 bases from V and 0 bases from J, with 8 bases in between. Written as DNA, the CDR3 is TGTGCCAGCAGCCGTACAACTAACTATGGCTACACCTTC. Encoded protein: CASSRTTNYGYTF.

The CDR3 sequence is CASSIGASGYNEQFF. The CDR3 nucleotides read TGCGCCAGCAGCATTGGGGCTAGCGGCTACAATGAGCAGTTCTTC. V gene TRBV5-1 combines with J gene TRBJ2-1; 7 nucleotides match TRBD2. CDR1 is SGHRS and CDR2 is YFSETQ in the germline V gene. J was trimmed by 3 bases and V by 4 bases; bases with no gene match: 7. This CDR3 region has 15 residues.

This clone was picked up a small number of times. The rearrangement links TRBV30 to TRBJ1-1; D may be TRBD1 (5 bases). V lost 1 base and J lost 0, with 12 bases in between. The CDR3 is made up of 15 amino acids. Germline V gene data show CDR1 as GTSNPN and CDR2 as SVGIG (reference sequence). The CDR3 nucleotides read TGTGCCTGGAGTGCCCTAGGGGAGGTGAACACTGAAGCTTTCTTT. As protein: CAWSALGEVNTEAFF.

This clone was counted a few times. The chain couples TRBV7-3 to TRBJ2-5; the match to TRBD2 covers 8 bases. The CDR3 has 15 residues. The V gene end was trimmed by 3 bases and the J gene end by 1 base; junction bases not matched to a gene: 4. Per the germline V gene, CDR1 is SGHTA and CDR2 is FQGTGA. DNA for the CDR3: TGTGCCAGCAGCTTTCTCGGGGGGGCCCAAGAGACCCAGTACTTC. Its protein product is CASSFLGGAQETQYF.

CDR3 DNA: TGTGCCAGTAGTACCCTTCGGGGGACTAGCGGGAGGGGTGAGCAGTTCTTC. Translating it yields CASSTLRGTSGRGEQFF. This chain links TRBV19 with TRBJ2-1; 16 bases are a match to TRBD2. V dropped 4 bases and J dropped 9; count of bases not matched to a gene: 9. The germline CDR1 and CDR2 sequences are LNHDA and SQIVND (reference sequence). The length of the CDR3 is 17 residues.